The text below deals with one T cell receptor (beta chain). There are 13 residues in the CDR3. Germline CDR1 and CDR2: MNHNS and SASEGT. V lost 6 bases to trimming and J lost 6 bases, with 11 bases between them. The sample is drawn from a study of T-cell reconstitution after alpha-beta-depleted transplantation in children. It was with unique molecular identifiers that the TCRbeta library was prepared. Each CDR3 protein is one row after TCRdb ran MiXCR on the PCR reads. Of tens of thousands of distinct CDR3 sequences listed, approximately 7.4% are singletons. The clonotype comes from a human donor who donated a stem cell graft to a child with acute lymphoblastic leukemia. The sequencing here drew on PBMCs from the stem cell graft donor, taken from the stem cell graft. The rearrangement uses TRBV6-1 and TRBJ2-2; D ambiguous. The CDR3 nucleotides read TGTGCCAGCAGGGCAACTACCCCCGGGGAGCTGTTTTTT. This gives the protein CASRATTPGELFF.